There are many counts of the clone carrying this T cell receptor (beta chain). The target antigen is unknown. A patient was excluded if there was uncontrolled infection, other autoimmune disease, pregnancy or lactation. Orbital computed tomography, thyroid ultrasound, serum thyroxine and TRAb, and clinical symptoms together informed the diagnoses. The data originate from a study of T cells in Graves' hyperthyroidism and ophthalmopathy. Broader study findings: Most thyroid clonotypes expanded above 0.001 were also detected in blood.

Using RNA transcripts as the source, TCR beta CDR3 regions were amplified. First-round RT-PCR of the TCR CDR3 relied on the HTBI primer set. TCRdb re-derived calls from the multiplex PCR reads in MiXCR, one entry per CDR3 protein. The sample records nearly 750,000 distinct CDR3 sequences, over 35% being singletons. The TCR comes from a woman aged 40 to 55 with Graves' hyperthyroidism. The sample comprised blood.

The CDR3 DNA reads as TGTGCCAGCGGCAACTGGGGGGCCCAGCATTTT. This gives the protein CASGNWGAQHF. The chain employs TRBV6-5 and TRBJ1-5; D may be TRBD1 (5 bases). In germline, CDR1 is MNHEY, CDR2 SVGAGI. The CDR3 is 11 residues long. Trimming took 8 bases from V and 11 from J, leaving 13 bases between them.